A selection of T cell receptor beta chains follows, all from one sample in a study of blood T cell repertoires in COVID-19. TCRdb's copy holds only in-frame clones and misses some; the assay was immunoSEQ multiplex PCR. The sample carries fewer than 15,000 clones, 90% recorded once. Sequencing used peripheral blood. The receptors stem from a human donor with active COVID-19. The donor label of this sample is uncertain. CDR3s include the opening cysteine and the closing phenylalanine or tryptophan. D genes are given only for firm matches. Rows may omit the clone size; those that give it use once, few, many or a size class.

>NA|TRBJ2-7|NA|TRBV13
TGTGCCAGCAGCCAACAACCCACCTACGAGCAGTACTTC
CASSQQPTYEQYF
>TRBD1|TRBJ1-2|NA|TRBV7-2
TGTGCCAGCAGATCGACAGGGACGAACTATGGCTACACCTTC
CASRSTGTNYGYTF
>TRBD1|TRBJ1-2|NA|TRBV5-3
TGTGCCAGAAGCCTCAGGGGGTTCGACTATGGCTACACCTTC
CARSLRGFDYGYTF
>NA|TRBJ1-5|NA|TRBV11-2
TGTGCCAGCAGCTTGGGGGGGGGTGGCAATCAGCCCCAGCATTTT
CASSLGGGGNQPQHF
>TRBD2|TRBJ2-7|NA|TRBV6-5
TGTGCCAGCGGGAGGGGTATCGGCTACGAGCAGTACTTC
CASGRGIGYEQYF
>NA|TRBJ2-1|NA|TRBV4-2
TGTGCCAGCAGCCATCCGGGACACCTCTCGGACAATGAGCAGTTCTTC
CASSHPGHLSDNEQFF
>NA|TRBJ2-1|NA|TRBV5-1
TGCGCCAGCAGCGGAGAGGGTGAGCAGTTCTTC
CASSGEGEQFF
>NA|TRBJ2-6|NA|TRBV30
TGTGCCTGGAATATTGGGGCCAACGTCCTGACTTTC
CAWNIGANVLTF
>NA|TRBJ2-5|NA|TRBV6-1
TGTGCCAGCAGTGACAGGGCGGGGGCAGACCAGTACTTC
CASSDRAGADQYF
>NA|TRBJ1-1|NA|TRBV4-3
TGCGCCAGCAGCCAAGATCTGCAGGGTCACAGGAACACTGAAGCTTTCTTT
CASSQDLQGHRNTEAFF
>NA|TRBJ1-4|NA|TRBV29-1
TGCAGCGCCGCCGGTGCAACTAATGAAAAACTGTTTTTT
CSAAGATNEKLFF
>TRBD1|TRBJ2-1|NA|TRBV7-9
TGTGCCAGCAGCTGGGGACAGGGAATAAACAATGAGCAGTTCTTC
CASSWGQGINNEQFF
>TRBD2|TRBJ2-1|few|TRBV4-3
TGCGCCAGCAGCCAAGATTCGCTAGCGGGGGAGGATGAGCAGTTCTTC
CASSQDSLAGEDEQFF
>NA|TRBJ1-5|NA|TRBV2
TGTGCCAGCAATCCGGGGAATTCGGGCAATCAGCCCCAGCATTTT
CASNPGNSGNQPQHF
>NA|TRBJ1-5|NA|TRBV19
TGTGCCAGTAGTATGGAGAGGGGGGGGACTAGCAATCAGCCCCAGCATTTT
CASSMERGGTSNQPQHF
>NA|TRBJ1-5|NA|TRBV5-1
TGCGCCAGCAGCCCCATGGGGGGGGGACAGCCCCAGCATTTT
CASSPMGGGQPQHF
>NA|TRBJ2-2|NA|TRBV7-2
TGTGCCAGCAGCTACGACGGGACCGGGGAGCTGTTTTTT
CASSYDGTGELFF
>NA|TRBJ2-1|NA|TRBV5-1
TGCGCCAGCAGCCACTCTAAACTTAATGAGCAGTTCTTC
CASSHSKLNEQFF
>NA|TRBJ1-3|NA|TRBV2
TGTGCCAGCAGTGTCCAGGGGTTCTCTGGAAACACCATATATTTT
CASSVQGFSGNTIYF
>TRBD1|TRBJ1-1|NA|TRBV5-1
TGCGCCAGCCGTAATACAGGGGGCACTGAAGCTTTCTTT
CASRNTGGTEAFF
>NA|TRBJ2-5|NA|TRBV6-5
TGTGCCAGCATCGGGCGGCGGGGTCAAGAGACCCAGTACTTC
CASIGRRGQETQYF
>TRBD1|TRBJ2-7|medium-sized|TRBV6-2/TRBV6-3
TGTGCCAGCAGCGATAGGGGACAGTCACAGGGTGGCTACGAGCAGTACTTC
CASSDRGQSQGGYEQYF
>TRBD1|TRBJ2-7|medium-sized|TRBV15
TGTGCCACCAGCACCGAGGGGGCAGAAGAGCAGTACTTC
CATSTEGAEEQYF
>NA|TRBJ1-6|NA|TRBV2
TGTGCCAGCAGTGAGCTAAGGAGTTACTCGGGTTCACCCCTCCACTTT
CASSELRSYSGSPLHF